This section outlines one T cell receptor (beta chain) sequence together with its context. Measured with immunoSEQ multiplex PCR; TCRdb has only the in-frame clones, and not every one. The table has more than 85,000 clones, 75% to 85% seen once. This specimen comes from a study of blood T cell repertoires in COVID-19. The V end was cut by 6 bases, the J end by 0 bases, with 20 bases between. The CDR3 is 17 amino acids. Germline lookup yields CDR1 MNHEY and CDR2 SMNVEV (reference sequence). This chain links TRBV27 with TRBJ1-1, with no clear D. The clonotype originates from a man aged 60 to 75 with acute or convalescent COVID-19. Sequencing was performed on peripheral blood. The CDR3 coding sequence is TGTGCCAGCAGCCCGATACGTTTGGGAGCTATGAACACTGAAGCTTTCTTT. Translating it yields CASSPIRLGAMNTEAFF.